One and the same sample provided the 10 T cell receptor beta chains below, sequenced in a study of shared clonotypes between healthy human individuals. The repertoire was sequenced with immunoSEQ multiplex PCR; TCRdb's copy has only in-frame clones and lacks some. The table lists about 560,000 clones, around three quarters of them singletons. Specimen: PBMCs. The receptor set was obtained from a woman aged 40-49 years in good health. Some clones in this sample may be carry-over from other donors' samples.

The chain joins TRBV30 to TRBJ2-1; 12 bases are a match to TRBD2. The CDR3 is 14 amino acids. J gave up 9 bases and V 2 bases, and 5 bases lay outside the gene matches. Germline V gene lookup returns CDR1 GTSNPN and CDR2 SVGIG (reference sequence). The chain's CDR3 is CAWSLLAGGTEQFF. CDR3 DNA sequence: TGTGCCTGGAGTTTGCTAGCGGGAGGGACTGAGCAGTTCTTC.

This clone came up a few times. This chain joins TRBV4-2 and TRBJ2-7; TRBD2 matches 8 bases. The CDR3 consists of 16 residues. CDR1 is LGHNA and CDR2 is YNFKEQ in the germline V gene. Unmatched junction bases numbered 10, after V lost 2 bases and J lost 4 bases. In DNA, the CDR3 is TGTGCCAGCAGCCAACAGACTAGCGATCCGTCTTACGAGCAGTACTTC. Its protein product is CASSQQTSDPSYEQYF.

This clone was recorded only once. This rearrangement joins TRBV9 to TRBJ2-1; possible D gene TRBD2, 6 bases. Germline CDR1 reads SGDLS; CDR2 reads YYNGEE. This CDR3 spans 13 amino acids. Trimming removed 3 bases from V and 6 bases from J, with 10 bases in between. CDR3 DNA sequence: TGTGCCAGCAGCGACAGGACTACCAATGAGCAGTTCTTC. Amino acids: CASSDRTTNEQFF. The entire variable domain, with the rest obtained from reference TRBV9 and TRBJ2-1, is as follows: DSGVTQTPKHLITATGQRVTLRCSPRSGDLSVYWYQQSLDQGLQFLIQYYNGEERAKGNILERFSAQQFPDLHSELNLSSLELGDSALYFCASSDRTTNEQFFGPGTRLTVL.

V and J are TRBV11-3 and TRBJ2-2; D ambiguous. V dropped 5 bases and J dropped 0 bases, with 13 bases sitting between them. The CDR3 runs to 16 residues. The germline V gene has CDR1 SGHNT and CDR2 YENEEA. As DNA, the CDR3 is TGTGCCAGCAGCCCTAGGGTACAGACGAACACCGGGGAGCTGTTTTTT. Protein sequence: CASSPRVQTNTGELFF.

In this sample, this clone turned up a few times. The chain carries TRBV6-5 and TRBJ2-7, with 10 bases aligning to TRBD2. The junction had 7 bases not matched to a gene; V was cut back by 6 bases and J by 5 bases. The CDR3 consists of 14 residues. CDR1 is MNHEY, CDR2 SVGAGI, per germline. The CDR3: CASSRLAGPDEQYF. In DNA, the CDR3 is TGTGCCAGCAGCAGACTAGCGGGCCCCGACGAGCAGTACTTC.

The genes are TRBV25-1 and TRBJ1-4; D may be TRBD1 (5 bases). The germline CDR1 and CDR2 sequences are MGHDK and SYGVNS. V shed 3 bases and J shed 8 bases, with 16 bases lying between them. The CDR3 spans 15 residues. CDR3 loop: CASSDLGGGNEKLFF. In DNA form, the CDR3 reads TGTGCCAGCAGTGACCTCGGGGGAGGGAACGAAAAACTGTTTTTT.

The chain couples TRBV7-3 to TRBJ2-1, with 8 bases aligning to TRBD2. Germline CDR1 and CDR2: SGHTA and FQGTGA. Losses at the gene ends were 0 bases for V and 0 bases for J; bases not matched to a gene: 4. The CDR3 is 17 amino acids. The CDR3 is CASSLTGLAGSYNEQFF. Written as DNA, the CDR3 is TGTGCCAGCAGCTTAACGGGTCTAGCGGGCTCCTACAATGAGCAGTTCTTC.

This sequence joins TRBV18 and TRBJ2-2; D might be TRBD2 (5 bases). Germline lookup yields CDR1 KGHSH and CDR2 LQKENI. The CDR3 has 15 amino acids. The ends were cut back, 6 bases at V and 10 bases at J, with 21 bases in the middle. CDR3 sequence (DNA): TGTGCCAGCTCCCTGTCGGGTAGCGTGATTGAGGAGCTGTTTTTT. It yields the protein CASSLSGSVIEELFF.

This clone was counted only a few times. A clone one base away is much larger, so this may be a read error. The chain combines TRBV5-5 with TRBJ2-2; 8 nucleotides agree with TRBD1. The germline V gene has CDR1 SGHKS and CDR2 YYEKEE (reference sequence). This CDR3 comprises 16 residues. CDR3 nucleotide sequence: TGTGCCAGCAGCCGAGGACAGGGAAAGGGCACCGGGGAGCTGTATTTT. Its translation is CASSRGQGKGTGELYF.

V is TRBV5-4 and J is TRBJ2-7; 9 bases map to TRBD2. The V gene end was trimmed by 4 bases and the J gene end by 4 bases; junction bases not matched to a gene: 9. The CDR3 length is 15 residues. Germline V gene sequence: CDR1 SGHNT, CDR2 YYREEE (reference sequence). DNA of the CDR3: TGTGCCAGCAGCCCCGGGGCTAGCGGGATTTACGAGCAGTACTTC. Translating gives CASSPGASGIYEQYF.